These 15 T cell receptor beta chains share one sample of origin, sequenced in a study of CD4 T cells in relation to SARS-CoV-2 and coronaviruses. What these receptors recognize is not known. CD4+ T cells from unexposed donors were obtained before the COVID-19 pandemic (2011-2018). After about 10 days of culture, CD4+ T cells were isolated. Generated by immunoSEQ multiplex PCR, the TCRdb table keeps only in-frame clones and is missing some. The sample carries tens of thousands of clones, 76% recorded once. Sequenced input: CD4+ T cells from PBMCs, cultured in vitro. Every receptor here comes from a human donor in good health.

This chain uses TRBV3-1 (or the pseudogene TRBV3-2) with TRBJ2-1; D gene ambiguous. The ends were cut back, 5 bases at V and 6 bases at J, with 8 bases in the middle. The CDR3 consists of 12 residues. Looked up from germline, CDR1 is LGHDT and CDR2 is YNNKEL (reference sequence). The CDR3 DNA follows: TGTGCCAGCAGCGTCCGGCCCAATGAGCAGTTCTTC. Its protein product is CASSVRPNEQFF.

The chain uses TRBV19 and TRBJ1-6, with D perhaps matching TRBD1 (6 bases). CDR3 length: 15 amino acids. Germline CDR1 and CDR2: LNHDA and SQIVND (reference sequence). Trimming removed 7 bases at V and 1 base at J, with 11 bases between. The CDR3 region is CASNPTGSYNSPLHF. CDR3 nucleotides: TGTGCCAGTAACCCCACAGGGTCCTATAATTCACCCCTCCACTTT.

The V call is TRBV3-1 (or the pseudogene TRBV3-2), the J call TRBJ2-5, with a possible D match to TRBD2 (6 bases). CDR1 is LGHDT, CDR2 YNNKEL, per germline (reference sequence). The V gene lost 6 bases and the J gene lost 7 bases, with 12 bases spanning the gap. The CDR3 runs 12 residues. CDR3 loop: CASSRDSGTQYF. The CDR3 DNA reads TGTGCCAGCAGTCGGGACTCGGGGACCCAGTACTTC.

J is TRBJ1-2 and V is TRBV30; TRBD1 aligns across 10 bases. CDR3 length: 13 amino acids. V lost 5 bases and J lost 8; bases outside the gene matches: 8. Germline V CDR1 and CDR2: GTSNPN, SVGIG (reference sequence). CDR3 sequence: CAWENRDRGGYTF. The CDR3 DNA reads TGTGCCTGGGAAAACCGGGACAGGGGAGGCTACACCTTC.

The V and J genes are TRBV7-8 and TRBJ2-5; TRBD1 is a possible D gene (5 bases). Per the germline V gene, CDR1 is SGHVS and CDR2 is FQNEAQ. This CDR3 comprises 14 residues. V shed 4 bases and J shed 2 bases, with 11 bases lying between them. The CDR3 here is CASSSTASQETQYF. In DNA, the CDR3 is TGTGCCAGCAGCTCGACAGCCTCGCAAGAGACCCAGTACTTC.

The genes are TRBV4-3 and TRBJ2-3; 9 nucleotides line up with TRBD2. The junction had 14 bases not matched to a gene; V was cut back by 1 base and J by 6 bases. This CDR3 spans 18 amino acids. Germline-derived CDR1 and CDR2 are LGHNA and YSLEER. The CDR3 protein is CASSQALHGSGGGDTQYF. The CDR3, as DNA: TGCGCCAGCAGCCAAGCCCTCCATGGTAGCGGGGGAGGCGATACGCAGTATTTT.

This clone was found once. The rearrangement uses TRBV7-2 and TRBJ2-7; D gene ambiguous. The germline gives CDR1 SGHTA, CDR2 FQGNSA. The CDR3 runs to 15 residues. Trimming left V 5 bases short and J 5 bases short, with 19 bases between. CDR3 sequence: CASSPTSFNRHEQYF. The CDR3 DNA reads as TGTGCCAGCAGCCCTACTTCGTTTAACCGCCACGAGCAGTACTTC.

The J gene is TRBJ1-5, the V gene TRBV18; the D gene is possibly TRBD1 (6 bases). Deletions cut 3 bases from V and 7 bases from J, with 16 bases between. Germline V gene lookup returns CDR1 KGHSH and CDR2 LQKENI. The length of the CDR3 is 15 residues. CDR3 sequence (DNA): TGTGCCAGCTCACCTCAGAGGGGGGCTGGGCAGCCCCAGCATTTT. Its protein product is CASSPQRGAGQPQHF.

The CDR3, as DNA: TGTGCCAGGCTAGAAAATTCACCCCTCCACTTT. It specifies CARLENSPLHF. The chain combines TRBV27 with TRBJ1-6; D unclear. There are 11 residues in the CDR3. V was cut by 9 bases and J by 7 bases, with 7 bases left in between. Germline CDR1 MNHEY, CDR2 SMNVEV (reference sequence).

The chain has TRBV19 and TRBJ2-3, with TRBD1 identical over 10 bases. This CDR3 contains 15 residues. The V and J ends lost 6 bases and 2 bases, in that order; junction bases with no gene match: 5. CDR1 and CDR2 from the germline V gene are LNHDA and SQIVND (reference sequence). As DNA, the CDR3 is TGTGCCAGTAGCCGACAGGGGGCCTTCACAGATACGCAGTATTTT. Its translation: CASSRQGAFTDTQYF.

This chain links TRBV30 with TRBJ2-3; D might be TRBD1 or TRBD2, each matching 5 bases. This CDR3 is built from 15 residues. Germline V gene sequence: CDR1 GTSNPN, CDR2 SVGIG (reference sequence). The germline V and J ends were trimmed by 0 bases and 0 bases, with 10 bases remaining between them. The CDR3 region is CAWSVRDPSTDTQYF. The CDR3 bases are TGTGCCTGGAGTGTACGGGACCCGAGCACAGATACGCAGTATTTT.

This clone showed up just a few times. The CDR3 sequence: CSASPLAGSQETQYF. The CDR3 nucleotides are TGCAGTGCTAGTCCTCTAGCGGGGTCACAAGAGACCCAGTACTTC. The chain has TRBV20-1 and TRBJ2-5, with 9 bases that match TRBD2. This CDR3 contains 15 residues. Germline values: CDR1 DFQATT, CDR2 SNEGSKA (reference sequence). Trimming cost V 3 bases and J 2 bases; bases outside gene matches: 7.

The chain employs TRBV7-9 and TRBJ2-7; D call uncertain. The CDR3 has 14 amino acids. Germline V CDR1 and CDR2: SEHNR, FQNEAQ (reference sequence). V lost 1 base, J lost 3 bases, and 10 bases lay in between. In DNA form, the CDR3 reads TGTGCCAGCAGCTTAGATCTGGCAGGCTACGAGCAGTACTTC. Protein: CASSLDLAGYEQYF.

The chain recombines TRBV7-8 with TRBJ1-3; D possibly corresponds to TRBD1 (6 bases). The CDR3 consists of 15 residues. The V end lost 5 bases, the J end lost 4 bases, and 15 bases lay between the germline ends. The germline V gene has CDR1 SGHVS and CDR2 FQNEAQ. The CDR3 nucleotides read TGTGCCAGCAGCCCCATAAGGGGGGAAGGAAACACCATATATTTT. It translates to CASSPIRGEGNTIYF.

This clone has a single count. This chain joins TRBV6-5 and TRBJ2-3; D possibly corresponds to TRBD1 (5 bases). CDR3 length: 14 amino acids. V was trimmed by 7 bases and J by 3 bases, leaving 14 bases between them. CDR1 and CDR2 (germline): MNHEY, SVGAGI. CDR3 bases: TGTGCCAGCAAAAGGGGAAAAGAAACAGATACGCAGTATTTT. Translation gives CASKRGKETDTQYF.